This T cell receptor beta chain came from a study of blood T cell repertoires in COVID-19. At the level of the study: Acute-phase and convalescent COVID-19 samples originated in the United States, Italy and Spain. From T cells, B-cell-depleted T cells, or PBMCs came the material, which was cDNA or gDNA.

In the authors' methods: Researchers report that nucleated cell counts were estimated from reference gene primer amplification. TCRdb's copy holds only in-frame clones and misses some; the assay was immunoSEQ multiplex PCR. The V and J calls and clone size were taken over from that table, and D and trimming were inferred from the DNA. The repertoire has around 270,000 clones, 85% to 90% of them found once; the top ten carry roughly 5.1%. V gave up 6 bases and J gave up 8 bases; unmatched junction bases: 9. Germline CDR1 reads MNHEY; CDR2 reads SMNVEV (reference sequence). The CDR3 spans 15 residues. This clonotype was obtained from a middle-aged man with acute or convalescent COVID-19. The sample consisted of peripheral blood. The gene calls are TRBV27 and TRBJ2-4; TRBD1 matches at 11 bases. The CDR3 region is CASRGGQGAMYIQYF. Written as DNA, the CDR3 is TGTGCCAGCAGGGGTGGACAGGGGGCTATGTACATTCAGTACTTC.